The 6 T cell receptor beta chains given below trace back to one sample, sequenced in a study of shared clonotypes between healthy human individuals. Some clones are missing from TCRdb's copy, which holds only in-frame ones; the method was immunoSEQ multiplex PCR. The data contain 1.4 million to 1.5 million clones, roughly 97% of them singletons. The sample comprised naive CD4+ T cells sorted from blood. Subset indicated: CD45RA+ positively selected. Receptors were obtained from a man aged 25 to 40 in good health.

This chain joins TRBV7-8 and TRBJ2-7; TRBD1 aligns across 7 bases. The CDR3 runs 14 residues. In germline, CDR1 is SGHVS, CDR2 FQNEAQ. V dropped 6 bases and J dropped 4; count of bases not matched to a gene: 9. The CDR3 DNA sequence: TGTGCCAGCAGGACCGGGACAGATAAGTACGAGCAGTACTTC. This sequence encodes CASRTGTDKYEQYF.

V is TRBV15 and J is TRBJ2-1, with TRBD2 matching over 8 bases. The germline CDR1 and CDR2 sequences are LNHNV and YYDKDF (reference sequence). The junction had 7 bases not matched to a gene; V was cut back by 3 bases and J by 3 bases. The CDR3 has 16 amino acids. The CDR3 DNA is TGTGCCACCAGCAGGGACTTAGCGGGATACTACAATGAGCAGTTCTTC. This sequence encodes CATSRDLAGYYNEQFF.

This chain links TRBV5-4 with TRBJ2-2; perhaps TRBD2 as D (6 bases). V gave up 4 bases and J gave up 5 bases, with 9 bases separating them. Germline CDR1 reads SGHNT; CDR2 reads YYREEE (reference sequence). CDR3 length equals 13 residues. In DNA form, the CDR3 reads TGTGCCAGCAGCGAACGGGGGACCGGGGAGCTGTTTTTT. Its protein is CASSERGTGELFF.

This chain uses TRBV14 with TRBJ1-3; D gene ambiguous. V lost 0 bases, J lost 0 bases, and 9 bases lay in between. The CDR3 runs to 16 residues. Germline assignment: CDR1 SGHDN and CDR2 FVKESK. This chain's CDR3 is CASSQDYSGSGNTIYF. In nucleotides, the CDR3 is TGTGCCAGCAGCCAAGACTACAGCGGCTCTGGAAACACCATATATTTT.

The J gene is TRBJ1-4, the V gene TRBV10-3; tentative D call: TRBD1 (6 bases). This CDR3 spans 13 amino acids. The germline V gene encodes CDR1 ENHRY and CDR2 SYGVKD. Between the trimmed V and J ends, which lost 6 bases and 6 bases, there was a span of 11 bases. CDR3 residues: CAISRGGDEKLFF. As DNA, the CDR3 is TGTGCCATCAGCAGGGGTGGGGATGAAAAACTGTTTTTT.

The CDR3 DNA follows: TGTGCCAGCAGCGTAGGTCCGGGGAGCGGGAGAGGCACAGATACGCAGTATTTT. It codes for CASSVGPGSGRGTDTQYF. The gene calls are TRBV9 and TRBJ2-3; 8 nucleotides align to TRBD2. J gave up 1 base and V 0 bases, and 10 bases lay outside the gene matches. This CDR3 is 18 amino acids long. Germline assignment: CDR1 SGDLS and CDR2 YYNGEE. Filled out from reference TRBV9 and TRBJ2-3, the complete variable domain reads DSGVTQTPKHLITATGQRVTLRCSPRSGDLSVYWYQQSLDQGLQFLIQYYNGEERAKGNILERFSAQQFPDLHSELNLSSLELGDSALYFCASSVGPGSGRGTDTQYFGPGTRLTVL.